This T cell receptor (beta chain) appears in the sequencing data of a study of T cell repertoires in cytomegalovirus infection (dated by TCRdb to the late 2010s). Background for the entire study: Donor HLA type was relevant to the analysis, as public TCR beta signatures indicated carriage of CMV infection together with the matching HLA type.

The study at large found these results: The ex vivo response was dominated by HLA-C-restricted CMV-specific TCR beta clonotypes, which also provided the single most frequent clonotype in two of eight donors. In both this cohort and an independent cohort of over 350 donors, the cumulative frequency of public TCR beta family members distinguished carriers of CMV infection plus the relevant HLA type.

The sample was run on an Illumina HiSeq 1500. Using fastp trimming at Q25 and MiXCR clonotype assembly, TCRdb reanalyzed the public sequencing data and kept in-frame beta chains. Entries that share a CDR3 protein sequence are merged under the most common genes and DNA. The sample data list 450,000 to 600,000 distinct CDR3 sequences, and approximately 11% of these were observed just once. Roughly a tenth of the sample goes to the ten largest clones. Here V drops 2 bases and J drops 3 bases, and the junction holds 5 bases not matched to any gene. From cysteine to phenylalanine, the CDR3 is 17 amino acids long. The CDR3 DNA has 51 bases and is translated from base 1. CDR1 SGHKS and CDR2 YYEKEE are derived from the germline V gene (reference sequence). Remarks on this clonotype: Which antigen it targets is not known. No clone much larger than this one lies a single base away; base qualities are absent.

This sequence originates from a human donor in good health (CMV status not recorded). Some clones in this sample may be carry-over from other donors' samples. Sequenced sample: PBMCs. The chain links TRBV5-5 with TRBJ2-3; 14 bases in the middle match TRBD2. The CDR3 reads as follows: CASSFPGLAGVTDTQYF. The bases read TGTGCCAGCAGCTTTCCGGGACTAGCGGGGGTTACAGATACGCAGTATTTT.